This entry lists 2 T cell receptor beta chains sequenced from one sample in a study of T cells in women clearing cervical HPV infection. TCRdb's copy holds only in-frame clones and misses some; the assay was immunoSEQ multiplex PCR. Seen in this sample are 40,000 or so clones; the ten most common clones hold 6% to 7.5%. Sequenced sample: blood buffy coat. Receptors originate from a woman between 18 and 69 years old with a cervical HPV16 infection that either progressed to CIN3+ or cleared (not recorded which).

The sequenced CDR3 bases are TGTGCCTGGAGTCCCGGTGACGAG. Its translation is CAWSPGDE. The full CDR3 sequence reads CAWSPGDEQYF. The chain joins TRBV30 to TRBJ2-7; D is uncertain. The read stops 3 residues short of the end of the CDR3; the missing end is completed from the germline J gene. The CDR3 length is 11 residues. V was trimmed by 2 bases and J by 5 bases, leaving 7 bases between them. Germline V gene data show CDR1 as GTSNPN and CDR2 as SVGIG (reference sequence).

Remarks on this clone: The read ends 3 residues before the CDR3 terminus; that terminus is restored from the germline J gene. The chain is built from TRBV7-9 and TRBJ2-1; D gene unclear. CDR1 SEHNR and CDR2 FQNEAQ come from the germline V gene (reference sequence). V was shortened by 5 bases and J by 7 bases, with 12 bases between the two germline ends. CDR3 length equals 13 residues. This chain's CDR3 is CASSPAPRNEQFF. The CDR3 DNA, read in part, is TGTGCCAGCAGCCCCGCTCCAAGGAATGAG. The variable domain in full, completed from reference TRBV7-9 and TRBJ2-1, reads DTGVSQNPRHKITKRGQNVTFRCDPISEHNRLYWYRQTLGQGPEFLTYFQNEAQLEKSRLLSDRFSAERPKGSFSTLEIQRTEQGDSAMYLCASSPAPRNEQFFGPGTRLTVL.